A single sample gave rise to the 17 T cell receptor beta chains below, sequenced in a study of control samples from healthy donors and cancer patients. TCRdb's table, derived via immunoSEQ multiplex PCR, lists solely in-frame clones and lacks some. The sample lists roughly 98,000 clones, 85% to 95% occurring once. Sequenced: blood. The receptors here all came from a young man in good health.

In its sample, this clone was seen once. CDR3 in DNA: TGCAGCGTGGGACTAGCGCAGACCCAGTACTTC. This encodes CSVGLAQTQYF. The gene calls are TRBV29-1 and TRBJ2-5; 10 bases align to TRBD2. The CDR3 totals 11 residues. The V segment lost 6 bases and the J segment 6 bases; nucleotides outside the gene matches: 1. Germline loops: CDR1 SQVTM, CDR2 ANQGSEA.

This chain connects TRBV18 to TRBJ1-5; TRBD1 might be the D (6 bases). The germline V gene has CDR1 KGHSH and CDR2 LQKENI. The V end lost 6 bases, the J end lost 0 bases, and 21 bases lay between the germline ends. There are 18 residues in the CDR3. This chain's CDR3 is CASSQTGGRFYSNQPQHF. The CDR3 DNA is TGTGCCAGCTCTCAGACAGGCGGGCGATTTTATAGCAATCAGCCCCAGCATTTT.

The chain employs TRBV6-5 and TRBJ1-1; no firm D call. Germline V lookup: CDR1 MNHEY, CDR2 SVGAGI. V was pared by 7 bases and J by 1 base, with 13 bases between. The CDR3 contains 14 residues. CDR3 loop: CASTPFGRNTEAFF. In DNA, the CDR3 is TGTGCCAGCACTCCGTTCGGGCGGAACACTGAAGCTTTCTTT.

The rearrangement links TRBV19 to TRBJ1-2, with D uncertain. Trimming left V 4 bases short and J 3 bases short, with 9 bases between. The CDR3 has 13 residues. CDR1 and CDR2 (germline): LNHDA, SQIVND (reference sequence). Here the CDR3 reads CASSKDGDYGYTF. The DNA of the CDR3 is TGTGCCAGTAGTAAAGACGGTGACTATGGCTACACCTTC.

The chain has TRBV11-2 and TRBJ1-4; 7 positions agree with TRBD1. Germline V lookup: CDR1 SGHAT, CDR2 FQNNGV. The V segment lost 1 base and the J segment 3 bases; nucleotides outside the gene matches: 5. CDR3 length equals 16 residues. The CDR3 coding sequence is TGTGCCAGCAGCTTAGGGGCAGGGGGACCTAATGAAAAACTGTTTTTT. Its protein is CASSLGAGGPNEKLFF.

This clone was found a few times. V usage is TRBV5-1 and J usage is TRBJ1-1; D gene uncertain. CDR1 is SGHRS, CDR2 YFSETQ, per germline. With 1 base removed from V and 4 bases from J, the gap between germline ends came to 14 bases. The CDR3 consists of 15 residues. The CDR3 loop reads CASSLYLGRRTEAFF. DNA for the CDR3: TGCGCCAGCAGCTTGTATTTGGGGAGACGCACTGAAGCTTTCTTT.

V is TRBV27 and J is TRBJ2-1, with 7 nucleotides matching TRBD2. Germline CDR1 is MNHEY and CDR2 is SMNVEV (reference sequence). Trimming at V came to 5 bases and at J to 7 bases, leaving 11 bases not matched to a gene. The CDR3 length is 15 residues. The CDR3 sequence: CASSPRDASGNEQFF. The CDR3 DNA follows: TGTGCCAGCAGTCCCCGAGACGCTAGCGGTAATGAGCAGTTCTTC.

The chain recombines TRBV6-5 with TRBJ2-3; 7 nucleotides align to TRBD1. The germline CDR1 and CDR2 sequences are MNHEY and SVGAGI. This CDR3 comprises 13 residues. The V gene end was trimmed by 2 bases and the J gene end by 6 bases; junction bases not matched to a gene: 2. The CDR3 DNA follows: TGTGCCAGCAGTTACCGACAGGGCGATACGCAGTATTTT. It translates to CASSYRQGDTQYF.

In its sample, this clone was seen once. The rearrangement links TRBV27 to TRBJ2-3, with D possibly matching TRBD2 (6 bases). The V gene lost 0 bases and the J gene lost 8 bases, with 9 bases spanning the gap. Germline lookup yields CDR1 MNHEY and CDR2 SMNVEV (reference sequence). The CDR3 spans 13 residues. For the CDR3, the DNA is TGTGCCAGCAGTTTATCGTACGGGGGTACGCAGTATTTT. This translates into CASSLSYGGTQYF.

The chain joins TRBV11-2 to TRBJ2-4; 7 bases are a match to TRBD2. CDR1 is SGHAT, CDR2 FQNNGV, per germline. V lost 8 bases to trimming and J lost 0 bases; unmatched junction nucleotides: 7. This CDR3 has 15 amino acids. The chain's CDR3 is CASRDYKLAKNIQYF. Here the CDR3 DNA reads TGTGCCAGCCGGGACTACAAGCTAGCCAAAAACATTCAGTACTTC.

CDR3 nucleotide sequence: TGTGCCTGGGAAGACGGACAGGGTAGTGCTCAGCCCCAGCATTTT. Translating it yields CAWEDGQGSAQPQHF. The chain couples TRBV30 to TRBJ1-5, with 8 positions matching TRBD1. Germline V gene lookup returns CDR1 GTSNPN and CDR2 SVGIG (reference sequence). The length of the CDR3 is 15 residues. J gave up 6 bases and V 5 bases, and 12 bases lay outside the gene matches.

The chain carries TRBV19 and TRBJ1-2; D possibly corresponds to TRBD1 (5 bases). V dropped 6 bases and J dropped 0 bases, with 17 bases sitting between them. The CDR3 loop spans 16 amino acids. Looked up from germline, CDR1 is LNHDA and CDR2 is SQIVND (reference sequence). CDR3 sequence reads: CASSQQDQLANYGYTF. The CDR3 DNA reads as TGTGCCAGTAGCCAACAGGACCAGTTAGCTAACTATGGCTACACCTTC.

This clone was seen a single time. The chain couples TRBV28 to TRBJ1-2, with a weak D call TRBD1 (5 bases). The CDR3 covers 14 residues. The V and J ends lost 6 bases and 3 bases respectively, with 14 bases between them. Germline values: CDR1 MDHEN, CDR2 SYDVKM. The CDR3 reads CASSSGQGDYGYTF. DNA of the CDR3: TGTGCCAGCAGCTCTGGGCAGGGCGACTATGGCTACACCTTC.

The chain uses TRBV2 and TRBJ1-6; possibly TRBD1 for D (5 bases). Trimming pared 3 bases from V and 3 bases from J, leaving 12 bases between. CDR1 and CDR2 (germline): SNHLY, FYNNEI. The CDR3 extends over 16 amino acids. CDR3 sequence (DNA): TGTGCCAGCAGTGACAGAGACAGAGACTATAATTCACCCCTCCACTTT. Protein product: CASSDRDRDYNSPLHF.

The chain links TRBV9 to TRBJ2-2, with a tentative D call TRBD1 (5 bases). Per the germline V gene, CDR1 is SGDLS and CDR2 is YYNGEE. Trimming removed 4 bases at V and 3 bases at J, with 10 bases between. The CDR3 consists of 14 residues. This CDR3 reads CASSTLTDTGELFF. The CDR3 DNA follows: TGTGCCAGCAGCACCCTGACAGACACCGGGGAGCTGTTTTTT. Using reference TRBV9 and TRBJ2-2 for the parts outside the CDR3, the full variable domain is DSGVTQTPKHLITATGQRVTLRCSPRSGDLSVYWYQQSLDQGLQFLIQYYNGEERAKGNILERFSAQQFPDLHSELNLSSLELGDSALYFCASSTLTDTGELFFGEGSRLTVL.

CDR3 loop: CASSPDRGRTQPQHF. Written as DNA, the CDR3 is TGTGCCAGTAGTCCCGACAGGGGGCGAACTCAGCCCCAGCATTTT. The gene calls are TRBV19 and TRBJ1-5; 10 nucleotides line up with TRBD1. Per the germline V gene, CDR1 is LNHDA and CDR2 is SQIVND (reference sequence). V trimming: 5 bases; J trimming: 6 bases; junction bases outside the gene matches: 7. This CDR3 has 15 amino acids.

The chain joins TRBV2 to TRBJ1-2; D is possibly TRBD1 (6 bases). Trimming shortened V by 3 bases and J by 4 bases, and 12 bases separated the two germline ends. This CDR3 is 14 amino acids long. The germline V gene has CDR1 SNHLY and CDR2 FYNNEI. Here the CDR3 DNA reads TGTGCCAGCAGTGACCCAGGGGCGGGCTATGGCTACACCTTC. Its protein product is CASSDPGAGYGYTF.